The 9 T cell receptor beta chains below come from one sample, sequenced in a study of monozygotic twins with inflammatory bowel disease. TCRdb derives one entry per CDR3 protein from the 5' RACE reads, leaving out DNA. This table lists fewer than 150,000 distinct CDR3 sequences. Sequences were obtained from blood. These receptors all stem from a human donor with ulcerative colitis or Crohn's disease, or a healthy co-twin of an affected twin (not recorded which).

CDR3 protein: CASSNLGGLNTEAFF. This chain uses TRBV7-9 with TRBJ1-1; the TRBD1 assignment by TCRdb is unverifiable without DNA. The CDR3 covers 15 residues. The germline CDR1 and CDR2 sequences are SEHNR and FQNEAQ (reference sequence).

The gene calls are TRBV6-1 and TRBJ1-1; TCRdb lists TRBD1, though no DNA is available to test this call. This CDR3 has 16 residues. Germline V gene data show CDR1 as MNHNS and CDR2 as SASEGT. CDR3 loop: CASSPRDIGMNTEAFF.

The V and J genes are TRBV2 and TRBJ1-6. CDR1 and CDR2 from the germline V gene are SNHLY and FYNNEI. The CDR3 consists of 13 residues. CDR3 loop: CACELRDGSPLHF.

The CDR3 loop is CASSSRLGAYQETQYF. The chain recombines TRBV7-2 with TRBJ2-5; TCRdb's D call, TRBD1, is unchecked because there is no DNA. Looked up from germline, CDR1 is SGHTA and CDR2 is FQGNSA. The CDR3 consists of 16 residues.

This rearrangement joins TRBV11-1 to TRBJ2-5; TCRdb returns TRBD1, unconfirmable since there is no DNA. CDR1 is SGHAT, CDR2 FQDESV, per germline (reference sequence). This CDR3 has 16 residues. The CDR3 loop is CASSPKQGVHKETQYF.

The chain carries TRBV7-3 and TRBJ2-3; TCRdb names TRBD2, which stays unverified in the absence of DNA. Per germline, CDR1 SGHTA and CDR2 FQGTGA. The CDR3 extends over 17 amino acids. This CDR3 reads CASSLRRTSARTDTQYF.

V gene TRBV20-1 combines with J gene TRBJ2-3; checking the TCRdb D call of TRBD1 is not possible without DNA. The germline CDR1 and CDR2 sequences are DFQATT and SNEGSKA (reference sequence). The CDR3 covers 15 residues. This chain's CDR3 is CSAPRSGGGPDTQYF.

The CDR3 sequence: CASSAQGFYNEQFF. The J gene is TRBJ2-1, the V gene TRBV9; TCRdb's D call of TRBD1 is untestable without DNA. Germline loops: CDR1 SGDLS, CDR2 YYNGEE. The CDR3 is 14 amino acids.

The chain joins TRBV19 to TRBJ2-4; TCRdb indicates TRBD1, and absent DNA this call remains unverified. This CDR3 comprises 14 residues. Germline CDR1 and CDR2: LNHDA and SQIVND (reference sequence). CDR3 residues: CASSIKGQGRIQYF. Full variable domain (outside the CDR3, taken from reference TRBV19 and TRBJ2-4): DGGITQSPKYLFRKEGQNVTLSCEQNLNHDAMYWYRQDPGQGLRLIYYSQIVNDFQKGDIAEGYSVSREKKESFPLTVTSAQKNPTAFYLCASSIKGQGRIQYFGAGTRLSVL.